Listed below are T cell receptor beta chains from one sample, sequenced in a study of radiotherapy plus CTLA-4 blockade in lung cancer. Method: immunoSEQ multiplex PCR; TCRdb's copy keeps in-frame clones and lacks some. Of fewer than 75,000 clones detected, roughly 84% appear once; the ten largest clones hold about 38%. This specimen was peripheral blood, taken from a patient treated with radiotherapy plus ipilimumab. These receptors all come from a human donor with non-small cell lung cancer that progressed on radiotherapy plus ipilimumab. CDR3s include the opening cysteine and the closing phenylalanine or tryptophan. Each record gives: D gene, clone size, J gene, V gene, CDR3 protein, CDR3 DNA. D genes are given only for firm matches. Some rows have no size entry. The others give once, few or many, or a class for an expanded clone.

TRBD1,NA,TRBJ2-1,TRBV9,CASSNGGQKLKFSNNEQFF,TGTGCCAGCAGTAATGGGGGACAGAAGCTAAAGTTTTCCAACAATGAGCAGTTCTTC
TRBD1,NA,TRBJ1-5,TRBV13,CASSRGTGLQHF,TGTGCCAGCAGCCGGGGGACAGGACTCCAGCATTTT
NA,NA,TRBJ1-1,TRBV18,CASSPGFTEAFF,TGTGCCAGCTCACCAGGGTTCACTGAAGCTTTCTTT
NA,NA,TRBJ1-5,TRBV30,CAWSAGTGYNQPQHF,TGTGCCTGGAGCGCCGGGACGGGGTACAATCAGCCCCAGCATTTT
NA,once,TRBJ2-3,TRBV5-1,CASSLGIGDTQYF,TGCGCCAGCAGCCTAGGTATTGGAGATACGCAGTATTTT
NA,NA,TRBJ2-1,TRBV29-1,CSVDKYEQFF,TGCAGCGTTGATAAATATGAGCAGTTCTTC
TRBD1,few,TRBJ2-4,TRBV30,CAWSVKGQGASKNIQYF,TGTGCCTGGAGTGTAAAGGGACAGGGGGCTAGCAAAAACATTCAGTACTTC
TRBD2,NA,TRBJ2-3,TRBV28,CASSFTRERSDTQYF,TGTGCCAGCAGTTTTACGCGGGAGCGGTCAGATACGCAGTATTTT
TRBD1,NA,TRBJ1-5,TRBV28,CASSFNRGDQPQHF,TGTGCCAGCAGTTTCAACAGGGGGGATCAGCCCCAGCATTTT
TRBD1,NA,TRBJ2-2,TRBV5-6,CASSSTGQGTTGELFF,TGTGCCAGCAGCTCGACGGGACAGGGGACCACCGGGGAGCTGTTTTTT
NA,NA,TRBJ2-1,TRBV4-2,CASSQGRGGAEQFF,TGTGCCAGCAGCCAAGGTCGGGGTGGGGCTGAGCAGTTCTTC
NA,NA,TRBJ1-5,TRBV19,CASSIGRGAQPQHF,TGTGCCAGTAGTATAGGTCGGGGGGCTCAGCCCCAGCATTTT
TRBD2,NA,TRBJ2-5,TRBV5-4,CASSLWLAGQETQYF,TGTGCCAGCAGCTTGTGGCTAGCGGGACAAGAGACCCAGTACTTC
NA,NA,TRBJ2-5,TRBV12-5,CASGLTGAGAQYF,TGTGCTAGTGGTTTGACAGGCGCCGGGGCCCAGTACTTC
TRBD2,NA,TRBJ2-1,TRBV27,CASRTEVTLAGINNEQFF,TGTGCCAGCCGGACAGAGGTAACTCTAGCGGGAATAAACAATGAGCAGTTCTTC
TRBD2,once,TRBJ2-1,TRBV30,CAWSVMVAGYNEQFF,TGTGCCTGGAGTGTAATGGTAGCGGGATACAATGAGCAGTTCTTC
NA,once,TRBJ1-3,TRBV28,CASTSPGNTIYF,TGTGCCAGCACTTCCCCTGGAAACACCATATATTTT
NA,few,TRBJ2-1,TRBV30,CAWSVGQGYNEQFF,TGTGCCTGGAGTGTTGGCCAGGGGTACAATGAGCAGTTCTTC
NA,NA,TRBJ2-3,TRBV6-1,CASTARGIDTQYF,TGTGCCAGCACCGCACGGGGGATAGATACGCAGTATTTT
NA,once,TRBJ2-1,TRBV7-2,CASSLFVAARAFF,TGTGCCAGCAGCTTATTTGTAGCGGCCCGGGCGTTCTTC
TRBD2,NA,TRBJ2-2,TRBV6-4,CASSVRGENTGELFF,TGTGCCAGCAGTGTACGGGGGGAGAACACCGGGGAGCTGTTTTTT
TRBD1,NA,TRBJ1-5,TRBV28,CASREQGAQGNQPQHF,TGTGCCAGCAGAGAACAGGGGGCGCAGGGCAATCAGCCCCAGCATTTT
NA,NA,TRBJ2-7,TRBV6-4,CASSESFEDEQYF,TGTGCCAGCAGTGAGTCGTTTGAAGACGAGCAGTACTTC
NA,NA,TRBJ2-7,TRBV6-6,CASSLSRQEAYF,TGTGCCAGCAGTTTGAGTAGACAGGAGGCGTACTTC
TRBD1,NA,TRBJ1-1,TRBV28,CASTPGTGFIDTEAFF,TGTGCCAGCACCCCCGGGACAGGGTTCATCGACACTGAAGCTTTCTTT
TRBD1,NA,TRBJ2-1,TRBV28,CASSLGLRTGGYNEQFF,TGTGCCAGCAGTTTAGGACTTCGGACAGGGGGATACAATGAGCAGTTCTTC
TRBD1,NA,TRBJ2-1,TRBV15,CATSRELRRTGSYEQFF,TGTGCCACCAGCAGAGAGCTCCGACGGACAGGGAGCTATGAGCAGTTCTTC
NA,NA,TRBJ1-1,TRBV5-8,CASSRQVNTEAFF,TGTGCCAGCAGCCGACAAGTGAACACTGAAGCTTTCTTT
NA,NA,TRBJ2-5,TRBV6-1,CASSEPGAGPETQYF,TGTGCCAGCAGTGAACCGGGTGCGGGACCAGAGACCCAGTACTTC
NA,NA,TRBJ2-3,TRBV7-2,CASSPRLGSFTDTQYF,TGTGCCAGCAGCCCCCGTCTAGGTTCGTTCACAGATACGCAGTATTTT
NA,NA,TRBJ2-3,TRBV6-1,CASSGVGDTQYF,TGTGCCAGCAGTGGGGTCGGAGATACGCAGTATTTT
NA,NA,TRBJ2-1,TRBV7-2,CASSKRPTSSYNEQFF,TGTGCCAGCAGTAAGAGACCAACGAGCTCCTACAATGAGCAGTTCTTC
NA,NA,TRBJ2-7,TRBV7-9,CASSLPDITYEQYF,TGTGCCAGCAGCCTACCTGACATAACCTACGAGCAGTACTTC
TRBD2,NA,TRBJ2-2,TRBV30,CAWKELAAKSTGELFF,TGTGCCTGGAAAGAACTAGCGGCAAAAAGCACCGGGGAGCTGTTTTTT
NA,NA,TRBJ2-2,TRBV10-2,CASSALGSTGELFF,TGCGCCAGCAGTGCTTTGGGGTCCACCGGGGAGCTGTTTTTT
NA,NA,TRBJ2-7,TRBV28,CASSLGQDYEQYF,TGTGCCAGCAGTTTGGGGCAGGACTACGAGCAGTACTTC
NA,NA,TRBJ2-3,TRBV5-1,CASSLVLSDTQYF,TGCGCCAGCAGCTTGGTTTTGTCGGATACGCAGTATTTT
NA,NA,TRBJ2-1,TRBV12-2,CASRLVRTKSSYNEQFF,TGTGCAAGTCGCTTAGTCCGGACTAAAAGCTCCTACAATGAGCAGTTCTTC
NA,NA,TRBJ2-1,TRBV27,CASSLATHFSGTNNEQFF,TGTGCCAGCAGTTTAGCGACCCACTTCTCCGGGACAAACAATGAGCAGTTCTTC
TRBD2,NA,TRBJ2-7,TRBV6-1,CASNRALAGVDEQYF,TGTGCCAGCAACCGGGCACTAGCGGGAGTAGACGAGCAGTACTTC
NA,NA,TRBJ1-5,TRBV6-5,CASSFRPFTGQPQHF,TGTGCCAGCAGTTTCCGTCCGTTCACGGGACAGCCCCAGCATTTT
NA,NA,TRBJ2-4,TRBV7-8,CASSLAGENIQYF,TGTGCCAGCAGCTTAGCGGGGGAAAACATTCAGTACTTC
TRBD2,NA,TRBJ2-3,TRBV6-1,CASRGSGGLDTQYF,TGTGCCAGCAGGGGTAGCGGGGGCTTAGATACGCAGTATTTT
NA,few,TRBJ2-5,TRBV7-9,CASSYFPGKKETQYF,TGTGCCAGCAGCTATTTTCCGGGAAAAAAAGAGACCCAGTACTTC
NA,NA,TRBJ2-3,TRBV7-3,CASSLSSDTQYF,TGTGCCAGCAGCTTAAGTTCTGATACGCAGTATTTT
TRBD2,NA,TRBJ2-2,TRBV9,CASSVATAGVLTGELFF,TGTGCCAGCAGCGTAGCTACGGCGGGAGTACTCACCGGGGAGCTGTTTTTT
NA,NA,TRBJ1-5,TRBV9,CASSATHRADQPQHF,TGTGCCAGCAGCGCCACCCACCGGGCAGATCAGCCCCAGCATTTT
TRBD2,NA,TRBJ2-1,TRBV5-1,CASSGGTSGSSYNEQFF,TGCGCCAGCAGCGGCGGGACTAGCGGGAGCTCCTACAATGAGCAGTTCTTC
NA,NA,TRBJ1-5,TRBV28,CASSFSLRDPNQPQHF,TGTGCCAGCAGTTTTTCCCTCCGGGACCCGAATCAGCCCCAGCATTTT
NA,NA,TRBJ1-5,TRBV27,CASSLTRGDQPQHF,TGTGCCAGCAGTTTAACACGGGGCGATCAGCCCCAGCATTTT
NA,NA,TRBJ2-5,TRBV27,CASSSSGPQGTQYF,TGTGCCAGCAGTTCTAGTGGGCCCCAGGGGACCCAGTACTTC
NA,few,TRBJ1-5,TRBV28,CASSLSQFGQPQHF,TGTGCCAGCAGTTTAAGCCAGTTCGGTCAGCCCCAGCATTTT